One and the same sample provided the 32 T cell receptor beta chains below, sequenced in a study of CD8 T cells in ankylosing spondylitis. TCRdb independently ran MiXCR on the 5' RACE reads; one entry per CDR3 protein. The repertoire has hundreds of thousands of distinct CDR3 sequences, approximately 8.4% of them found once; the top ten carry 4.5% to 5%. Sample: blood, either unsorted or a sorted T cell fraction (not recorded which). The receptors come from a female donor with ankylosing spondylitis or in good health (not recorded which).

As to this clonotype: A read error may produce the germline difference seen at one junction end. The rearrangement links TRBV9 to TRBJ1-2; 9 nucleotides match TRBD1. The CDR3 is 13 residues long. Germline lookup yields CDR1 SGDLS and CDR2 YYNGEE. In DNA form, the CDR3 reads TGTGCCAGCCATACCGGGACAGGGCACGGCTACGCCTTC. It specifies CASHTGTGHGYAF. Together with reference TRBV9 and TRBJ1-2, the CDR3 gives the full variable domain: DSGVTQTPKHLITATGQRVTLRCSPRSGDLSVYWYQQSLDQGLQFLIQYYNGEERAKGNILERFSAQQFPDLHSELNLSSLELGDSALYFCASHTGTGHGYAFGSGTRLTVV.

This clonotype was seen at least ten times. The J gene is TRBJ2-2, the V gene TRBV12-3 or TRBV12-4; D may correspond to TRBD1 or TRBD2 (6 bases each). The CDR3 extends over 19 amino acids. The ends were cut back, 4 bases at V and 5 bases at J, with 26 bases in the middle. The CDR3 reads CASSSLYLTEGGRTGELFF. DNA for the CDR3: TGTGCCAGCAGTTCACTCTACTTAACGGAGGGGGGTAGAACCGGGGAGCTGTTTTTT.

This clonotype has just a few counts. The chain couples TRBV19 to TRBJ2-1, with 10 bases matching TRBD2. The CDR3 sequence is 15 residues long. The germline V gene encodes CDR1 LNHDA and CDR2 SQIVND (reference sequence). Losses at the gene ends were 5 bases for V and 4 bases for J; bases not matched to a gene: 5. CDR3 nucleotides: TGTGCCAGTAGTGAGAGCGGGAGGGGATACAATGAGCAGTTCTTC. This codes for CASSESGRGYNEQFF.

This clonotype appeared many times. The CDR3 coding sequence is TGTGCCAGCAGCTTGGGACTAGCGGGTGGAAATGAGCAGTTCTTC. This translates into CASSLGLAGGNEQFF. The chain uses TRBV7-7 and TRBJ2-1, with 12 positions matching TRBD2. Germline V gives CDR1 SSHAT, CDR2 FNYEAQ (reference sequence). The CDR3 extends over 15 amino acids. The trim removed 3 bases at V and 7 bases at J, leaving 4 bases unmatched.

The J gene is TRBJ2-4, the V gene TRBV20-1; 9 nucleotides line up with TRBD2. J lost 6 bases, V lost 5 bases, and 5 bases had no gene match. This CDR3 region has 13 residues. The germline gives CDR1 DFQATT, CDR2 SNEGSKA (reference sequence). CDR3 sequence reads: CSAPSGTINIQYF. The CDR3 DNA follows: TGCAGTGCTCCTAGCGGGACGATAAACATTCAGTACTTC.

This clonotype was counted many times. The chain combines TRBV5-1 with TRBJ1-4; 9 nucleotides line up with TRBD1. Germline V lookup: CDR1 SGHRS, CDR2 YFSETQ. The CDR3 extends over 14 amino acids. V trimming: 4 bases; J trimming: 10 bases; junction bases outside the gene matches: 8. The CDR3 sequence is CASSGGQGIGKLFF. DNA of the CDR3: TGCGCCAGCAGCGGGGGACAGGGTATTGGAAAACTGTTTTTT.

This rearrangement joins TRBV5-1 to TRBJ2-1, with D possibly being TRBD1 or TRBD2 (5 bases each). V was cut by 5 bases and J by 0 bases, with 9 bases left in between. The CDR3 contains 14 residues. From germline, CDR1 is SGHRS and CDR2 YFSETQ. CDR3 residues: CASRSGTSYNEQFF. The CDR3 DNA reads TGCGCCAGCAGGTCCGGGACCTCCTACAATGAGCAGTTCTTC. The full variable domain, rest sourced from reference TRBV5-1 and TRBJ2-1, is KAGVTQTPRYLIKTRGQQVTLSCSPISGHRSVSWYQQTPGQGLQFLFEYFSETQRNKGNFPGRFSGRQFSNSRSEMNVSTLELGDSALYLCASRSGTSYNEQFFGPGTRLTVL.

This clonotype has a count of ten or more. V is TRBV2 and J is TRBJ2-7; the D is unclear. This CDR3 is 13 amino acids long. V lost 10 bases, J lost 1 base, and 14 bases lay in between. The germline gives CDR1 SNHLY, CDR2 FYNNEI. The CDR3 is CATRVPLSYEQYF. In DNA form, the CDR3 reads TGTGCCACCCGGGTACCCCTATCCTACGAGCAGTACTTC.

In this sample, this clonotype turned up many times. The chain couples TRBV20-1 to TRBJ1-1; 7 nucleotides agree with TRBD1. Germline CDR1 and CDR2: DFQATT and SNEGSKA (reference sequence). The CDR3 spans 14 residues. The J segment lost 5 bases and the V segment lost 6 bases, leaving 12 bases of the junction unmatched. DNA for the CDR3: TGCAGTGCGCTTATTCAGGGGGTGCGGACTGAAGCTTTCTTT. It translates to CSALIQGVRTEAFF.

This clonotype was seen repeatedly, ten times or more. The rearrangement joins TRBV20-1 to TRBJ2-3; 8 nucleotides match TRBD1. The CDR3 is 15 amino acids. V lost 7 bases and J lost 5; bases outside the gene matches: 14. Germline V lookup: CDR1 DFQATT, CDR2 SNEGSKA (reference sequence). The CDR3 coding sequence is TGCAGTGGCGACAGCATCAGGGGGCTGAGAGATACGCAGTATTTT. This encodes CSGDSIRGLRDTQYF.

In its sample, this clonotype was seen many times. V gene TRBV12-3 or TRBV12-4 combines with J gene TRBJ2-5, with 9 positions matching TRBD2. The CDR3 totals 15 residues. J gave up 5 bases and V 3 bases, and 7 bases lay outside the gene matches. The CDR3 DNA is TGTGCCAGCAGTTTTTTAGCGGGAGTGGGGGAGACCCAGTACTTC. The encoded protein is CASSFLAGVGETQYF.

This clonotype was recorded many times. The chain uses TRBV15 and TRBJ2-3; D is uncertain. With 3 bases removed from V and 8 bases from J, the gap between germline ends came to 15 bases. The CDR3 extends over 14 amino acids. Germline CDR1 is LNHNV and CDR2 is YYDKDF (reference sequence). Written as DNA, the CDR3 is TGTGCCACCAGCAGCGGAGAGGAACCACCTACGCAGTATTTT. As protein: CATSSGEEPPTQYF.

This clonotype has a count of ten or more. The V gene is TRBV20-1, the J gene TRBJ2-3; D unclear. The V gene lost 6 bases and the J gene lost 6 bases, with 10 bases spanning the gap. Germline V gene lookup returns CDR1 DFQATT and CDR2 SNEGSKA (reference sequence). The CDR3 is 11 amino acids. The CDR3 protein is CSAQWQDTQYF. CDR3 DNA: TGCAGTGCCCAATGGCAGGATACGCAGTATTTT.

This clonotype was found many times. The junction and the germline gene differ at one end; a read error may be behind it. The V and J genes are TRBV12-3 or TRBV12-4 and TRBJ2-1, with TRBD2 identical over 7 bases. The CDR3 consists of 14 residues. The CDR3 DNA follows: TGTGCCAGCAGTCTAGCGGCCCTGGGGGGTGAGCAGTTCTTC. Translation: CASSLAALGGEQFF.

This rearrangement joins TRBV24-1 to TRBJ2-2; 11 bases line up with TRBD1. CDR1 is KGHDR, CDR2 SFDVKD, per germline. The CDR3 contains 23 residues. Trimming at V came to 12 bases and at J to 3 bases, leaving 32 bases not matched to a gene. Here the CDR3 reads CAACDFKSAGLFRGQGDTGELFF. The CDR3 DNA sequence: TGTGCCGCCTGTGATTTTAAGTCAGCGGGGTTGTTTCGGGGACAGGGGGACACCGGGGAGCTGTTTTTT.

This clonotype was recorded many times. This chain connects TRBV7-2 to TRBJ2-7; the D gene is possibly TRBD1 (5 bases). This CDR3 is 15 amino acids long. With 1 base removed from V and 2 bases from J, the gap between germline ends came to 12 bases. CDR1 SGHTA and CDR2 FQGNSA come from the germline V gene. CDR3 bases: TGTGCCAGCAGCTTAGGTCAGGGCCCAACCTACGAGCAGTACTTC. Protein product: CASSLGQGPTYEQYF.

This clonotype was seen many times. The DNA for the CDR3 is TGCGCCAGCAGCCCGCTAGCGACCCAAGAGACCCAGTACTTC. Amino acids: CASSPLATQETQYF. This chain joins TRBV5-1 and TRBJ2-5; D is perhaps TRBD2 (6 bases). The CDR3 contains 14 residues. The germline gives CDR1 SGHRS, CDR2 YFSETQ. V was shortened by 4 bases and J by 1 base, with 11 bases between the two germline ends.

This clonotype came up many times. J is TRBJ2-3 and V is TRBV30; D unresolved. Trimming removed 2 bases at V and 0 bases at J, with 15 bases between. The CDR3 sequence is 16 residues long. Germline V gives CDR1 GTSNPN, CDR2 SVGIG (reference sequence). CDR3 nucleotide sequence: TGTGCCTGGAGTAACCCCCGGTTGACTAGCACAGATACGCAGTATTTT. It is translated as CAWSNPRLTSTDTQYF.

This clonotype has ten or more counts. The V call is TRBV7-6, the J call TRBJ2-3, with D uncertain. Germline CDR1 SGHVS, CDR2 FNYEAQ. Trimming removed 3 bases from V and 3 bases from J, with 7 bases in between. The CDR3 extends over 13 amino acids. CDR3 protein: CASSLRETDTQYF. The CDR3 region has the DNA TGTGCCAGCAGCTTGCGCGAGACAGATACGCAGTATTTT.

The table lists this clonotype with many counts. This rearrangement joins TRBV5-1 to TRBJ2-1, with 7 bases that match TRBD2. Germline V gives CDR1 SGHRS, CDR2 YFSETQ. V lost 6 bases to trimming and J lost 4 bases; unmatched junction nucleotides: 10. This CDR3 is 15 amino acids long. The CDR3, as DNA: TGCGCCAGCAACCTGGGACTATCCCTTTACAATGAGCAGTTCTTC. Amino acids: CASNLGLSLYNEQFF.

The rearrangement links TRBV21-1 to TRBJ1-2; TRBD1, the table's D call, lacks a check against the DNA. TRBV21-1 is tagged as a pseudogene. The CDR3 consists of 14 residues. The chain's CDR3 is CASSNQKGRDRDTF. The CDR3 nucleotides read TGTGCCAGCAGCAATCAAAAAGGGAGGGACAGGGATACCTTC.

This clonotype has a count of ten or more. V and J are TRBV2 and TRBJ2-5; possibly TRBD1 or TRBD2 for D (5 bases each). The CDR3 spans 13 residues. Trimming took 3 bases from V and 6 from J, leaving 11 bases between them. The germline gives CDR1 SNHLY, CDR2 FYNNEI. The CDR3 nucleotides read TGTGCCAGCAGTGACCAGGGACGGAAGACCCAGTACTTC. Translation gives CASSDQGRKTQYF.

This clonotype has ten or more counts. This rearrangement joins TRBV25-1 to TRBJ2-5, with 9 bases aligning to TRBD2. The CDR3 consists of 13 residues. The V and J ends lost 10 bases and 5 bases, in that order; junction bases with no gene match: 8. Germline lookup yields CDR1 MGHDK and CDR2 SYGVNS. The CDR3 DNA reads TGTGCCACAGGGTTAGCGGGAGAGGAGACCCAGTACTTC. It yields the protein CATGLAGEETQYF.

This clonotype was detected ten times or more. The chain has TRBV6-5 and TRBJ2-7, with D maybe TRBD1 (6 bases). The germline V gene encodes CDR1 MNHEY and CDR2 SVGAGI. Trimming shortened V by 2 bases and J by 2 bases, and 7 bases separated the two germline ends. This CDR3 spans 13 amino acids. Here the CDR3 DNA reads TGTGCCAGCAGTTACGGGGGCCCCTACGAGCAGTACTTC. Amino acid sequence: CASSYGGPYEQYF.

The chain's CDR3 is CSARDSRSAGNTIYF. The CDR3 region has the DNA TGCAGTGCTAGAGATTCACGAAGCGCTGGAAACACCATATATTTT. The chain has TRBV20-1 and TRBJ1-3; D gene uncertain. The germline V and J ends were trimmed by 0 bases and 2 bases, with 11 bases remaining between them. The CDR3 extends over 15 amino acids. Germline V gene lookup returns CDR1 DFQATT and CDR2 SNEGSKA (reference sequence).

This clonotype was detected a few times. The V gene is TRBV7-9, the J gene TRBJ1-5; D remains ambiguous. With 0 bases removed from V and 7 bases from J, the gap between germline ends came to 7 bases. CDR3 length: 13 amino acids. The V gene's germline CDR1 is SEHNR and CDR2 FQNEAQ (reference sequence). The CDR3 region is CASSLAEEQPQHF. CDR3 DNA sequence: TGTGCCAGCAGCTTAGCGGAGGAACAGCCCCAGCATTTT.

This clonotype was recorded a few times. The V and J genes are TRBV29-1 and TRBJ1-1; D perhaps matches TRBD1 (6 bases). This CDR3 is 13 amino acids long. V was clipped by 6 bases and J by 0 bases, with 11 bases between them. Germline V gene data show CDR1 as SQVTM and CDR2 as ANQGSEA. CDR3: CSVAGVMNTEAFF. In DNA form, the CDR3 reads TGCAGCGTCGCAGGGGTTATGAACACTGAAGCTTTCTTT. Looking up the rest from reference TRBV29-1 and TRBJ1-1 gives the full variable domain: SAVISQKPSRDICQRGTSLTIQCQVDSQVTMMFWYRQQPGQSLTLIATANQGSEATYESGFVIDKFPISRPNLTFSTLTVSNMSPEDSSIYLCSVAGVMNTEAFFGQGTRLTVV.

There are many counts of this clonotype. This chain uses TRBV10-3 with TRBJ1-1; D gene unclear. Trimming pared 7 bases from V and 4 bases from J, leaving 16 bases between. The V gene's germline CDR1 is ENHRY and CDR2 SYGVKD. This CDR3 has 14 residues. CDR3 amino acids: CAITSRGRGTEAFF. CDR3 nucleotide sequence: TGTGCCATCACCTCCCGGGGAAGAGGCACTGAAGCTTTCTTT.

This clonotype was counted ten times or more. This sequence joins TRBV6-2 or TRBV6-3 and TRBJ2-1; tentative D call: TRBD2 (5 bases). This CDR3 comprises 12 residues. Germline CDR1 and CDR2: MNHEY and SVGEGT. V lost 7 bases, J lost 8 bases, and 12 bases lay in between. The CDR3 DNA sequence: TGTGCCAGCACCCACCGGCGGGATGAGCAGTTCTTC. This gives the protein CASTHRRDEQFF.

This clonotype appeared many times. The V and J genes are TRBV5-5 and TRBJ1-1; 7 bases align to TRBD1. This CDR3 is 12 amino acids long. Germline values: CDR1 SGHKS, CDR2 YYEKEE (reference sequence). V lost 4 bases, J lost 11 bases, and 8 bases stayed unmatched. This CDR3 reads CASSRSGTDAFF. CDR3 in DNA: TGTGCCAGCAGCCGATCCGGGACAGATGCTTTCTTT. Together with reference TRBV5-5 and TRBJ1-1, the CDR3 gives the full variable domain: DAGVTQSPTHLIKTRGQQVTLRCSPISGHKSVSWYQQVLGQGPQFIFQYYEKEERGRGNFPDRFSARQFPNYSSELNVNALLLGDSALYLCASSRSGTDAFFGQGTRLTVV.

There are many counts of this clonotype. The chain couples TRBV6-2 or TRBV6-3 to TRBJ2-7; TRBD2 agrees at 11 bases. The CDR3 contains 15 residues. Germline values: CDR1 MNHEY, CDR2 SVGEGT. The V segment lost 3 bases and the J segment 3 bases; nucleotides outside the gene matches: 4. The CDR3 region is CASSYLGTSGYEQYF. The CDR3 region has the DNA TGTGCCAGCAGTTATCTTGGGACTAGCGGCTACGAGCAGTACTTC.

The chain joins TRBV7-9 to TRBJ2-5; 13 bases map to TRBD2. Germline lookup yields CDR1 SEHNR and CDR2 FQNEAQ (reference sequence). The junction had 8 bases not matched to a gene; V was cut back by 2 bases and J by 5 bases. The CDR3 is 17 residues long. The CDR3 here is CASSLPGLAGVGETQYF. CDR3 coding DNA: TGTGCCAGCAGCTTACCCGGACTAGCGGGAGTTGGGGAGACCCAGTACTTC.